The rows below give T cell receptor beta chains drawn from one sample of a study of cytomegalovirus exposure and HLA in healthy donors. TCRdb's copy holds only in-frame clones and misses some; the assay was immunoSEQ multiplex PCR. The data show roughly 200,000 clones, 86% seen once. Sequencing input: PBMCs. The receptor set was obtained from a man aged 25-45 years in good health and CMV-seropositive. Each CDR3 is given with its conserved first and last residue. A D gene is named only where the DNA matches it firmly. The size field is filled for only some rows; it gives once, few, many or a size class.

CDR3 protein: CASSGWDSNQETQYF
CDR3 DNA: TGTGCCAGCAGCGGATGGGACAGTAACCAAGAGACCCAGTACTTC
V gene: TRBV7-9
D gene: TRBD1
J gene: TRBJ2-5
clone size: many

CDR3 protein: CASSRPTTSGRALHSDTQYF
CDR3 DNA: TGTGCCAGCAGTCGTCCGACGACTAGCGGGAGGGCCTTGCACTCGGATACGCAGTATTTT
V gene: TRBV27
D gene: TRBD2
J gene: TRBJ2-3
clone size: .

CDR3 protein: CASSVVAGNTGELFF
CDR3 DNA: TGTGCCAGCAGCGTAGTGGCAGGGAACACCGGGGAGCTGTTTTTT
V gene: TRBV9
D gene: .
J gene: TRBJ2-2
clone size: .

CDR3 protein: CASKTSGGVAYEQYF
CDR3 DNA: TGTGCCAGCAAGACCTCCGGGGGGGTCGCCTACGAGCAGTACTTC
V gene: TRBV6-6
D gene: TRBD2
J gene: TRBJ2-7
clone size: .

CDR3 protein: CASSHLQGSGGYTF
CDR3 DNA: TGCGCCAGCAGCCATCTACAGGGCTCCGGAGGCTACACCTTC
V gene: TRBV4-3
D gene: .
J gene: TRBJ1-2
clone size: .

CDR3 protein: CASSLGGGSYEQYF
CDR3 DNA: TGTGCCAGCAGCCTCGGGGGGGGCTCCTACGAGCAGTACTTC
V gene: TRBV9
D gene: TRBD2
J gene: TRBJ2-7
clone size: .

CDR3 protein: CASSFGVAENQPQHF
CDR3 DNA: TGTGCCAGCAGTTTTGGCGTGGCAGAGAATCAGCCCCAGCATTTT
V gene: TRBV28
D gene: .
J gene: TRBJ1-5
clone size: .

CDR3 protein: CASRLQGADEKLFF
CDR3 DNA: TGTGCCAGCAGACTACAGGGGGCGGATGAAAAACTGTTTTTT
V gene: TRBV27
D gene: TRBD1
J gene: TRBJ1-4
clone size: .

CDR3 protein: CASSLHGGSNQPQHF
CDR3 DNA: TGTGCCAGCAGCTTGCATGGGGGCAGCAATCAGCCCCAGCATTTT
V gene: TRBV7-3
D gene: .
J gene: TRBJ1-5
clone size: .

CDR3 protein: CASSPPGGGGANNEQFF
CDR3 DNA: TGTGCCAGCAGCCCCCCGGGGGGCGGGGGGGCCAACAATGAGCAGTTCTTC
V gene: TRBV7-3
D gene: TRBD2
J gene: TRBJ2-1
clone size: once

CDR3 protein: CASSAQGGMNTEAFF
CDR3 DNA: TGTGCCAGCAGCGCCCAGGGAGGTATGAACACTGAAGCTTTCTTT
V gene: TRBV9
D gene: .
J gene: TRBJ1-1
clone size: .

CDR3 protein: CASTASGGETQYF
CDR3 DNA: TGTGCCAGTACTGCTAGCGGGGGGGAGACCCAGTACTTC
V gene: TRBV19
D gene: TRBD2
J gene: TRBJ2-5
clone size: once

CDR3 protein: CASSPQTGSTGELFF
CDR3 DNA: TGCGCCAGCAGCCCCCAGACAGGGAGCACCGGGGAGCTGTTTTTT
V gene: TRBV5-1
D gene: TRBD1
J gene: TRBJ2-2
clone size: .

CDR3 protein: CASSRPAVTDTQYF
CDR3 DNA: TGTGCCAGTAGCAGACCTGCCGTCACAGATACGCAGTATTTT
V gene: TRBV19
D gene: .
J gene: TRBJ2-3
clone size: .

CDR3 protein: CASSSGRSYQETQYF
CDR3 DNA: TGTGCCAGCAGCTCGGGACGGTCGTACCAAGAGACCCAGTACTTC
V gene: TRBV6-5
D gene: .
J gene: TRBJ2-5
clone size: .

CDR3 protein: CASTRGLTIYF
CDR3 DNA: TGTGCCAGTACCAGGGGCCTCACCATATATTTT
V gene: TRBV19
D gene: .
J gene: TRBJ1-3
clone size: .

CDR3 protein: CASSLGRDGSYEQYF
CDR3 DNA: TGTGCCAGCAGCTTGGGGCGGGATGGATCCTACGAGCAGTACTTC
V gene: TRBV5-6
D gene: .
J gene: TRBJ2-7
clone size: once

CDR3 protein: CASSLDSTPSYNEQFF
CDR3 DNA: TGTGCCAGCAGCTTAGACTCAACTCCCTCCTACAATGAGCAGTTCTTC
V gene: TRBV5-8
D gene: .
J gene: TRBJ2-1
clone size: .

CDR3 protein: CASSFRTGGDTGELFF
CDR3 DNA: TGTGCCAGCAGTTTTCGGACAGGGGGCGACACCGGGGAGCTGTTTTTT
V gene: TRBV5-6
D gene: TRBD1
J gene: TRBJ2-2
clone size: .

CDR3 protein: CASSLHTDGLLSGELFF
CDR3 DNA: TGCGCCAGCAGCTTACACACGGACGGACTCCTTAGCGGGGAGCTGTTTTTT
V gene: TRBV5-1
D gene: .
J gene: TRBJ2-2
clone size: .

CDR3 protein: CASSLQGDEQFF
CDR3 DNA: TGTGCCAGCAGCCTCCAGGGTGATGAGCAGTTCTTC
V gene: TRBV7-6
D gene: .
J gene: TRBJ2-1
clone size: .

CDR3 protein: CASSFRESYEQYF
CDR3 DNA: TGTGCCAGCAGCTTCAGGGAATCCTACGAGCAGTACTTC
V gene: TRBV7-9
D gene: .
J gene: TRBJ2-7
clone size: .

CDR3 protein: CASSERWRAGELFF
CDR3 DNA: TGTGCCAGCAGTGAACGGTGGAGAGCCGGGGAGCTGTTTTTT
V gene: TRBV6-1
D gene: .
J gene: TRBJ2-2
clone size: .

CDR3 protein: CASSFDSPNTGELFF
CDR3 DNA: TGTGCCAGCAGCTTTGACAGCCCTAACACCGGGGAGCTGTTTTTT
V gene: TRBV7-2
D gene: .
J gene: TRBJ2-2
clone size: .

CDR3 protein: CASSLGRGDTGELFF
CDR3 DNA: TGTGCCAGCAGCTTGGGCCGGGGGGACACCGGGGAGCTGTTTTTT
V gene: TRBV7-3
D gene: TRBD2
J gene: TRBJ2-2
clone size: once

CDR3 protein: CASSNRVPGEKLFF
CDR3 DNA: TGTGCCAGCAGTAACAGGGTCCCGGGAGAAAAACTGTTTTTT
V gene: TRBV6-5
D gene: .
J gene: TRBJ1-4
clone size: .

CDR3 protein: CASSFPTRNEQFF
CDR3 DNA: TGTGCCAGCAGTTTCCCGACTAGGAATGAGCAGTTCTTC
V gene: TRBV27
D gene: .
J gene: TRBJ2-1
clone size: .

CDR3 protein: CASSLYGQGTYEQYF
CDR3 DNA: TGTGCCAGCAGCTTATACGGACAGGGGACCTACGAGCAGTACTTC
V gene: TRBV5-5
D gene: TRBD1
J gene: TRBJ2-7
clone size: once

CDR3 protein: CASSLGPGGGYNEQFF
CDR3 DNA: TGCGCCAGCAGCTTGGGCCCCGGGGGTGGCTACAATGAGCAGTTCTTC
V gene: TRBV5-1
D gene: .
J gene: TRBJ2-1
clone size: .

CDR3 protein: CASLPYPSSYEQYF
CDR3 DNA: TGTGCCAGCCTTCCCTACCCTAGCTCCTACGAGCAGTACTTC
V gene: TRBV27
D gene: .
J gene: TRBJ2-7
clone size: .

CDR3 protein: CASSRARTSGSYEQFF
CDR3 DNA: TGCGCCAGCAGCCGAGCACGGACTAGCGGGAGTTATGAGCAGTTCTTC
V gene: TRBV4-1
D gene: TRBD2
J gene: TRBJ2-1
clone size: .

CDR3 protein: CASGTGLLYEQYF
CDR3 DNA: TGTGCCAGCGGGACAGGCCTACTCTACGAGCAGTACTTC
V gene: TRBV27
D gene: TRBD1
J gene: TRBJ2-7
clone size: .

CDR3 protein: CASSVLSGAQETQYF
CDR3 DNA: TGTGCCAGCAGCGTCCTTAGCGGGGCGCAAGAGACCCAGTACTTC
V gene: TRBV2
D gene: TRBD2
J gene: TRBJ2-5
clone size: .

CDR3 protein: CASNPGVGETQYF
CDR3 DNA: TGTGCCAGCAATCCAGGGGTGGGAGAGACCCAGTACTTC
V gene: TRBV2
D gene: .
J gene: TRBJ2-5
clone size: .

CDR3 protein: CASSPTLRGTNTGELFF
CDR3 DNA: TGCGCCAGCAGCCCTACCCTGAGAGGGACGAACACCGGGGAGCTGTTTTTT
V gene: TRBV4-1
D gene: .
J gene: TRBJ2-2
clone size: once

CDR3 protein: CASSSGTGYEQYF
CDR3 DNA: TGTGCCAGCAGCTCCGGGACAGGGTACGAGCAGTACTTC
V gene: TRBV11-3
D gene: TRBD1
J gene: TRBJ2-7
clone size: .

CDR3 protein: CASSLHGQEQFF
CDR3 DNA: TGTGCCAGCAGCTTACATGGGCAAGAGCAGTTCTTC
V gene: TRBV7-2
D gene: .
J gene: TRBJ2-1
clone size: once

CDR3 protein: CASRRQGPSYEQYF
CDR3 DNA: TGTGCCAGCAGACGACAGGGCCCCTCCTACGAGCAGTACTTC
V gene: TRBV28
D gene: TRBD1
J gene: TRBJ2-7
clone size: .

CDR3 protein: CASSWTRTSGRLDEQFF
CDR3 DNA: TGTGCCAGCAGTTGGACAAGGACTAGCGGGAGGCTCGATGAGCAGTTCTTC
V gene: TRBV27
D gene: TRBD2
J gene: TRBJ2-1
clone size: once

CDR3 protein: CASSYGAGLYGYTF
CDR3 DNA: TGTGCCAGCAGTTACGGGGCAGGGCTCTATGGCTACACCTTC
V gene: TRBV6-5
D gene: .
J gene: TRBJ1-2
clone size: .

CDR3 protein: CASSGQGAHQPQHF
CDR3 DNA: TGTGCCAGCAGCGGACAGGGGGCCCACCAGCCCCAGCATTTT
V gene: TRBV14
D gene: TRBD1
J gene: TRBJ1-5
clone size: few

CDR3 protein: CSVATITDTQYF
CDR3 DNA: TGCAGCGTTGCGACCATCACAGATACGCAGTATTTT
V gene: TRBV29-1
D gene: .
J gene: TRBJ2-3
clone size: .

CDR3 protein: CASSPRQTSGVGNEQFF
CDR3 DNA: TGTGCCAGCTCACCACGACAGACTAGCGGGGTGGGTAATGAGCAGTTCTTC
V gene: TRBV18
D gene: TRBD2
J gene: TRBJ2-1
clone size: .

CDR3 protein: CASSPLRDTEAFF
CDR3 DNA: TGTGCCAGCTCACCGCTACGGGACACTGAAGCTTTCTTT
V gene: TRBV18
D gene: .
J gene: TRBJ1-1
clone size: .

CDR3 protein: CASSKPQETQYF
CDR3 DNA: TGTGCCAGCAGCAAACCCCAAGAGACCCAGTACTTC
V gene: TRBV7-6
D gene: .
J gene: TRBJ2-5
clone size: .

CDR3 protein: CASSPPDRGSYEQYF
CDR3 DNA: TGTGCCAGCTCACCACCTGACAGGGGGAGCTACGAGCAGTACTTC
V gene: TRBV18
D gene: TRBD1
J gene: TRBJ2-7
clone size: once

CDR3 protein: CASSAGTSGDNEQFF
CDR3 DNA: TGTGCCAGCAGTGCCGGGACTAGCGGGGACAATGAGCAGTTCTTC
V gene: TRBV27
D gene: TRBD2
J gene: TRBJ2-1
clone size: .

CDR3 protein: CASSVGTSGASSYNEQFF
CDR3 DNA: TGTGCCAGCAGCGTAGGGACTAGCGGAGCCAGCTCCTACAATGAGCAGTTCTTC
V gene: TRBV9
D gene: TRBD2
J gene: TRBJ2-1
clone size: .

CDR3 protein: CSVESGEKLFF
CDR3 DNA: TGCAGCGTTGAATCGGGTGAAAAACTGTTTTTT
V gene: TRBV29-1
D gene: .
J gene: TRBJ1-4
clone size: .

CDR3 protein: CASSLTLGTGDEKLFF
CDR3 DNA: TGTGCCAGCTCACTAACCCTCGGGACAGGGGATGAAAAACTGTTTTTT
V gene: TRBV18
D gene: TRBD1
J gene: TRBJ1-4
clone size: .

CDR3 protein: CASSPGTGFDTEAFF
CDR3 DNA: TGTGCCAGCAGCCCGGGGACAGGGTTTGACACTGAAGCTTTCTTT
V gene: TRBV5-6
D gene: TRBD1
J gene: TRBJ1-1
clone size: .

CDR3 protein: CASSQDPVGDSPLHF
CDR3 DNA: TGCGCCAGCAGCCAAGATCCAGTCGGGGATTCACCCCTCCACTTT
V gene: TRBV4-3
D gene: .
J gene: TRBJ1-6
clone size: .

CDR3 protein: CASSPSSYEQYF
CDR3 DNA: TGTGCCAGCAGTCCGAGCTCCTACGAGCAGTACTTC
V gene: TRBV27
D gene: .
J gene: TRBJ2-7
clone size: .

CDR3 protein: CASSPRGGQRRQGNTIYF
CDR3 DNA: TGTGCCAGCTCACCACGGGGCGGCCAGCGACGACAAGGAAACACCATATATTTT
V gene: TRBV18
D gene: .
J gene: TRBJ1-3
clone size: .

CDR3 protein: CASSSTGQLYEQYF
CDR3 DNA: TGTGCCAGCAGCTCGACGGGACAGCTCTACGAGCAGTACTTC
V gene: TRBV5-6
D gene: TRBD1
J gene: TRBJ2-7
clone size: .

CDR3 protein: CASSAGQVDIQYF
CDR3 DNA: TGTGCCAGCAGCGCCGGACAAGTGGACATTCAGTACTTC
V gene: TRBV7-9
D gene: .
J gene: TRBJ2-4
clone size: .

CDR3 protein: CASSLLAGYSGYTF
CDR3 DNA: TGTGCCAGCAGCTTACTGGCAGGGTATAGTGGCTACACCTTC
V gene: TRBV7-3
D gene: .
J gene: TRBJ1-2
clone size: .

CDR3 protein: CASSSRTYNEQFF
CDR3 DNA: TGTGCCAGCAGCTCCCGGACCTACAATGAGCAGTTCTTC
V gene: TRBV7-9
D gene: .
J gene: TRBJ2-1
clone size: .

CDR3 protein: CASSPSGASSYNEQFF
CDR3 DNA: TGCGCCAGCAGCCCATCCGGGGCAAGCTCCTACAATGAGCAGTTCTTC
V gene: TRBV4-3
D gene: .
J gene: TRBJ2-1
clone size: .

CDR3 protein: CATSTWRATNEKLFF
CDR3 DNA: TGTGCCACCAGCACGTGGAGGGCAACTAATGAAAAACTGTTTTTT
V gene: TRBV15
D gene: .
J gene: TRBJ1-4
clone size: .